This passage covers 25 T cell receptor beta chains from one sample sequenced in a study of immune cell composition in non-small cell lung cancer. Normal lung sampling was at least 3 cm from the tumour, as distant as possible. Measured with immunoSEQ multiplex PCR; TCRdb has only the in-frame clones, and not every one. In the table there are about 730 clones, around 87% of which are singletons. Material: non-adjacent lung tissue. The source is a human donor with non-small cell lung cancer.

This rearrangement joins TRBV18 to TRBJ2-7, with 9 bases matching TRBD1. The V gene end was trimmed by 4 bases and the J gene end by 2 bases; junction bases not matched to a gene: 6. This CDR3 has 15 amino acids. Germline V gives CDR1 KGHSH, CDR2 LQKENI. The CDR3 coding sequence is TGTGCCAGCTCACTCCGACAGGGGGTCACCTACGAGCAGTACTTC. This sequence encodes CASSLRQGVTYEQYF.

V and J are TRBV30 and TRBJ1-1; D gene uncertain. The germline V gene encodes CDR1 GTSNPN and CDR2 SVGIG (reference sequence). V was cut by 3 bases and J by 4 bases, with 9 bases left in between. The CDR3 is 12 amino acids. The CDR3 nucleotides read TGTGCCTGGAGACTAGGGAGCACTGAAGCTTTCTTT. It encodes CAWRLGSTEAFF.

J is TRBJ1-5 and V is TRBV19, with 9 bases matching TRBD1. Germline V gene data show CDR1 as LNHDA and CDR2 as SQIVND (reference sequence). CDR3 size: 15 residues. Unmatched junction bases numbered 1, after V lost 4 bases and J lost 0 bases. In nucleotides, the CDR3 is TGTGCCAGTAGTAGGGACAGGGTTAGCAATCAGCCCCAGCATTTT. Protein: CASSRDRVSNQPQHF.

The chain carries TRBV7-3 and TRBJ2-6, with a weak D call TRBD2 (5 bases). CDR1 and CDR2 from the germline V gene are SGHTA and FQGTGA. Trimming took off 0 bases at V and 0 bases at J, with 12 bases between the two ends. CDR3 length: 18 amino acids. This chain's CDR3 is CASSLTRAPHSGANVLTF. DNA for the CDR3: TGTGCCAGCAGCTTAACGCGGGCACCCCACTCTGGGGCCAACGTCCTGACTTTC.

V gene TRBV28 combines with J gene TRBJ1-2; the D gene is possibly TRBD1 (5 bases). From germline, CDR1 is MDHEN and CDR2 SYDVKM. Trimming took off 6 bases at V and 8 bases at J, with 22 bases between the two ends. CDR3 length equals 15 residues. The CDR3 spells CASSLGRSYVGGYTF. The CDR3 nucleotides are TGTGCCAGCAGCCTGGGGCGGAGCTATGTGGGGGGCTACACCTTC.

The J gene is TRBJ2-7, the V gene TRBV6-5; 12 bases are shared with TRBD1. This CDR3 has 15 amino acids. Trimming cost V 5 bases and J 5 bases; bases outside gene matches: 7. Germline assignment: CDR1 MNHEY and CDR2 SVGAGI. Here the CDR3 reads CASSTRDRGLHEQYF. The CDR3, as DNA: TGTGCCAGCAGTACCCGGGACAGGGGGCTTCACGAGCAGTACTTC.

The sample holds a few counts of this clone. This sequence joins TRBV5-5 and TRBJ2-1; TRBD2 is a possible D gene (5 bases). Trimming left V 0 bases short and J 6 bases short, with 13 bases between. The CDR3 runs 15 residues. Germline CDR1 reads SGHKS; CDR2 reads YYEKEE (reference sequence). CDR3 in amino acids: CASSLEWGVGNEQFF. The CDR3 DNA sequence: TGTGCCAGCAGCTTGGAGTGGGGAGTGGGCAATGAGCAGTTCTTC. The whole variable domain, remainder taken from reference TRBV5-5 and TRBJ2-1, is DAGVTQSPTHLIKTRGQQVTLRCSPISGHKSVSWYQQVLGQGPQFIFQYYEKEERGRGNFPDRFSARQFPNYSSELNVNALLLGDSALYLCASSLEWGVGNEQFFGPGTRLTVL.

CDR3 residues: CASSLMLGINEQFF. The CDR3 DNA reads TGTGCCAGCAGCTTAATGCTAGGTATCAATGAGCAGTTCTTC. The V call is TRBV7-3, the J call TRBJ2-1, with D hard to call. V was shortened by 1 base and J by 6 bases, with 10 bases between the two germline ends. This CDR3 comprises 14 residues. Germline CDR1 is SGHTA and CDR2 is FQGTGA.

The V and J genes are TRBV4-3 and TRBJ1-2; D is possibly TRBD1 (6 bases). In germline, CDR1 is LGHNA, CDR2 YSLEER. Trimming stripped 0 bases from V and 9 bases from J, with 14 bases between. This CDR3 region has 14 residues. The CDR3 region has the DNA TGCGCCAGCAGCCAAGATTCCTTTCAGGGGAGCTACACCTTC. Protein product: CASSQDSFQGSYTF.

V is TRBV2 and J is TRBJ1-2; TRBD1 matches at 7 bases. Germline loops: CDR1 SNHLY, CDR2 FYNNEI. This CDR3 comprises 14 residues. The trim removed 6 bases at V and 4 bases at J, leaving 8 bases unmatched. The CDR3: CASSEQGTTYGYTF. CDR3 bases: TGTGCCAGCAGCGAACAGGGGACGACCTATGGCTACACCTTC.

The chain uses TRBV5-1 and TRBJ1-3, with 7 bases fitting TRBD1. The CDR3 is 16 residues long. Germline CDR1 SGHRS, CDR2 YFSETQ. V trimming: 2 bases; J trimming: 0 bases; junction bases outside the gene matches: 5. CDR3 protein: CASSFGQETSGNTIYF. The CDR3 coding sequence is TGCGCCAGCAGCTTTGGACAGGAGACCTCTGGAAACACCATATATTTT.

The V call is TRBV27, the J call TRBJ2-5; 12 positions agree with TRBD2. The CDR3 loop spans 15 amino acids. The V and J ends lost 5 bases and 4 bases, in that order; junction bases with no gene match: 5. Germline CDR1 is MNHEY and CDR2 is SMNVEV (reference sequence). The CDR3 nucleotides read TGTGCCAGCAGTACTCTACTAGCGGGGGGAGAGACCCAGTACTTC. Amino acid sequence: CASSTLLAGGETQYF.

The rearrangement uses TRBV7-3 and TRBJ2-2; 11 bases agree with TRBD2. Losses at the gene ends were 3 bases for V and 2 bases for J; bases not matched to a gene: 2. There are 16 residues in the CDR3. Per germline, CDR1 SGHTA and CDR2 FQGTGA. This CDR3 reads CASSLTSGANTGELFF. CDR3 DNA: TGTGCCAGCAGCTTGACTAGCGGGGCTAACACCGGGGAGCTGTTTTTT. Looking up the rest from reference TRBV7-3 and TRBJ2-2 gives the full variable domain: GAGVSQTPSNKVTEKGKYVELRCDPISGHTALYWYRQSLGQGPEFLIYFQGTGAADDSGLPNDRFFAVRPEGSVSTLKIQRTERGDSAVYLCASSLTSGANTGELFFGEGSRLTVL.

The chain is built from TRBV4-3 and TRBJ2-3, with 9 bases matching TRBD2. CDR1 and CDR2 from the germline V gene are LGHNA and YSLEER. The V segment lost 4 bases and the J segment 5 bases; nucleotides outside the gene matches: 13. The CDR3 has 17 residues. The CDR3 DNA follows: TGCGCCAGCAGCCCCACCGGCGGGGGGGCCGAGGTAGATACGCAGTATTTT. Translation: CASSPTGGGAEVDTQYF.

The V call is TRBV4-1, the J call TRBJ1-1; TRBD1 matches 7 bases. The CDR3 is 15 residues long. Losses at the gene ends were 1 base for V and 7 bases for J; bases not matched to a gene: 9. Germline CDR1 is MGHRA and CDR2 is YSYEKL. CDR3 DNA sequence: TGCGCCAGCAGCCAAGCCGACAGGGATTATAATGAAGCTTTCTTT. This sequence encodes CASSQADRDYNEAFF.

CDR3 amino acids: CASSGTGRTGELFF. Here the CDR3 DNA reads TGTGCCAGCAGCGGGACAGGGCGAACCGGGGAGCTGTTTTTT. This sequence joins TRBV2 and TRBJ2-2; 9 nucleotides align to TRBD1. J gave up 5 bases and V 6 bases, and 4 bases lay outside the gene matches. Germline V lookup: CDR1 SNHLY, CDR2 FYNNEI. This CDR3 is 14 amino acids long.

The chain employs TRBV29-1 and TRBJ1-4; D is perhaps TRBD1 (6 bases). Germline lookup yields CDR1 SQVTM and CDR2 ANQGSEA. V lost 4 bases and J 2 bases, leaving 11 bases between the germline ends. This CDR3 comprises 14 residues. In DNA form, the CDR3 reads TGCAGCGTTGTCCCGGGGGGCACTAATGAAAAACTGTTTTTT. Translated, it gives CSVVPGGTNEKLFF.

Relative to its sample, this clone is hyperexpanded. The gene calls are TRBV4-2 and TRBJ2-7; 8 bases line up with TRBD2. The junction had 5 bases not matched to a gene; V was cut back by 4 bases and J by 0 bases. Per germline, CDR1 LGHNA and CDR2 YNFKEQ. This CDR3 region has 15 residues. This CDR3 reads CASSLLAESSYEQYF. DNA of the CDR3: TGTGCCAGCAGCCTACTAGCGGAAAGCTCCTACGAGCAGTACTTC.

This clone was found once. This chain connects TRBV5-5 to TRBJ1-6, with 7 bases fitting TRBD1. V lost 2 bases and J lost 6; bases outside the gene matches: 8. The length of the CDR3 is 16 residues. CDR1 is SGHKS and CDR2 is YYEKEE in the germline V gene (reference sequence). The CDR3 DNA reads TGTGCCAGCAGCTTTGCCCTTACAGGGGCTAATTCACCCCTCCACTTT. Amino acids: CASSFALTGANSPLHF.

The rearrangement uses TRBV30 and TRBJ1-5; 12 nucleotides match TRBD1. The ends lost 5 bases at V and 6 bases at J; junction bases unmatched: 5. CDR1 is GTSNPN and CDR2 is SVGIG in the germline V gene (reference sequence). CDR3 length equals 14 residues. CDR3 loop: CAWSGTGGGQPQHF. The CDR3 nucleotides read TGTGCCTGGTCCGGGACAGGGGGCGGTCAGCCCCAGCATTTT.

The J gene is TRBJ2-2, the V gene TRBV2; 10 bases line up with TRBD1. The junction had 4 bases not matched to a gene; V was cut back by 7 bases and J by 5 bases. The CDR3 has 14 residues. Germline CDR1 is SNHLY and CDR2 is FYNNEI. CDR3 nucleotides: TGTGCCAGCAAACCGGGACAGGGGACCGGGGAGCTGTTTTTT. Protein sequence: CASKPGQGTGELFF.

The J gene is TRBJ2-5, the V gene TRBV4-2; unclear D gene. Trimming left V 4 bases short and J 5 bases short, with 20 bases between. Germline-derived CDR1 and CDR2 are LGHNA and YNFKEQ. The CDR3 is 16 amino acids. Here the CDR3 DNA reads TGTGCCAGCAGCCCCACCTTCTCTGGGCTTGGCGAGACCCAGTACTTC. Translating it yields CASSPTFSGLGETQYF.

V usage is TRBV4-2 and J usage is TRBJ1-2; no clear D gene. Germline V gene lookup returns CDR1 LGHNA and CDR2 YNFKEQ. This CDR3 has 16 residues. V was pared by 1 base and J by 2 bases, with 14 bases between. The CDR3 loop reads CASSQGKRSTNYGYTF. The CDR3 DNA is TGTGCCAGCAGCCAAGGGAAGCGTAGCACGAACTATGGCTACACCTTC.

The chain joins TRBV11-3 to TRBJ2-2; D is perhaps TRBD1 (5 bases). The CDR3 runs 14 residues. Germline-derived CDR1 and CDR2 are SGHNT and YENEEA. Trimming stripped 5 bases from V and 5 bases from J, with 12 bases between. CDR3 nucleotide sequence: TGTGCCAGCAGCCGCGCTAGGGGTACCGGGGAGCTGTTTTTT. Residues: CASSRARGTGELFF.

The CDR3, as DNA: TGTGCCAGCTCAACTCGGACAGATACGCAGTATTTT. Amino acid sequence: CASSTRTDTQYF. The chain has TRBV18 and TRBJ2-3; no clear D. Germline values: CDR1 KGHSH, CDR2 LQKENI. This CDR3 region has 12 residues. With 5 bases removed from V and 3 bases from J, the gap between germline ends came to 6 bases.